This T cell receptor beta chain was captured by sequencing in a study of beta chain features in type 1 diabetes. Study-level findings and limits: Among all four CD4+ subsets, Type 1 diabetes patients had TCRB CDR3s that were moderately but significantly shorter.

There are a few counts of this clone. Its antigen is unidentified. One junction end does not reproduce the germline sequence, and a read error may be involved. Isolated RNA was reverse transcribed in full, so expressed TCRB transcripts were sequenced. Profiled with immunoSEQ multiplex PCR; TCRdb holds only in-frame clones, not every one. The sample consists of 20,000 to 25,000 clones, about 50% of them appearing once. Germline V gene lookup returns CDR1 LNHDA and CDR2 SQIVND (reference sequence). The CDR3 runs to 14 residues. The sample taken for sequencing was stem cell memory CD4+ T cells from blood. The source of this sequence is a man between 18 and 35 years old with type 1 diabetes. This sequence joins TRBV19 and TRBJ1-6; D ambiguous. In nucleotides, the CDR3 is TGTGCCAGTAGGATAGGAGGGAAGAATTCACCCCTCCACTTT. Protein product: CASRIGGKNSPLHF.